Each of the 20 T cell receptor beta chains below was sequenced from the same sample in a study of T cell repertoires in cytomegalovirus infection. These receptors' targets are unknown. In TCRdb, the reads were re-called with MiXCR into one record per CDR3 protein. Of 550,000 to 850,000 distinct CDR3 sequences listed, about 30% are singletons. The material sequenced was cultured PBMCs, taken from culture after CMV antigen stimulation. Every receptor here comes from a human donor in good health (CMV status not recorded). Some clones in this sample may be carry-over from other donors' samples.

The V gene is TRBV11-2, the J gene TRBJ2-1; possibly TRBD1 or TRBD2 for D (5 bases each). CDR3 length: 14 residues. Germline CDR1 reads SGHAT; CDR2 reads FQNNGV. This CDR3 reads CSSSWGSSYNEQFF. Here the CDR3 DNA reads TGTTCTTCCTCATGGGGGAGCTCCTACAATGAGCAGTTCTTC.

There are a few counts of this clonotype. The chain joins TRBV15 to TRBJ1-2; D may be TRBD1 (6 bases). CDR1 is LNHNV, CDR2 YYDKDF, per germline (reference sequence). The CDR3 runs to 15 residues. Trimming took off 2 bases at V and 7 bases at J, with 17 bases between the two ends. CDR3 in DNA: TGTGCCACCAGCAGATCCCGGGTGGCAGGGGCTGGCTACACCTTC. Translated: CATSRSRVAGAGYTF.

The chain carries TRBV6-5 and TRBJ2-5; 8 bases agree with TRBD2. The CDR3 length is 14 residues. CDR1 and CDR2 from the germline V gene are MNHEY and SVGAGI. J lost 4 bases, V lost 10 bases, and 11 bases had no gene match. For the CDR3, the DNA is TGTGCCACTCGGAGCGGGAGAGGAACAGAGACCCAGTACTTC. Its protein product is CATRSGRGTETQYF.

This chain links TRBV12-5 with TRBJ2-7; D is possibly TRBD1 or TRBD2 (5 bases each). This CDR3 contains 12 residues. Trimming shortened V by 3 bases and J by 4 bases, and 7 bases separated the two germline ends. From germline, CDR1 is LGHNT and CDR2 FRNRAP. The CDR3 DNA sequence: TGTGCTAGTGGTTTTTGGGGGTACGAGCAGTACTTC. It is translated as CASGFWGYEQYF.

This clonotype was seen only a few times. V usage is TRBV7-6 and J usage is TRBJ1-1; a weak D match, TRBD1 (6 bases). Trimming stripped 3 bases from V and 2 bases from J, with 10 bases between. CDR1 is SGHVS and CDR2 is FNYEAQ in the germline V gene. This CDR3 region has 14 residues. This CDR3 reads CASSFGGTNTEAFF. The DNA of the CDR3 is TGTGCCAGCAGCTTTGGTGGGACAAACACTGAAGCTTTCTTT.

Concerning this clonotype itself: A much larger clone sits a single nucleotide away, making a read error possible. Without the conserved terminal phenylalanine or tryptophan, this CDR3 likely stems from a read error. This sequence joins TRBV7-2 and TRBJ2-1; 7 nucleotides match TRBD1. With V trimmed by 3 bases and J by 3 bases, 8 bases remained unmatched. From germline, CDR1 is SGHTA and CDR2 FQGNSA. The CDR3 totals 16 residues. The DNA for the CDR3 is TGTGCCAGCAGCTTGCCGACAGGGAGAATCTACAATGAGCAGTTCTTA. As protein: CASSLPTGRIYNEQFL.

This chain uses TRBV4-3 with TRBJ2-5; 7 bases match TRBD2. Germline loops: CDR1 LGHNA, CDR2 YSLEER. The CDR3 consists of 16 residues. Trimming took 2 bases from V and 2 from J; bases not matched to a gene: 8. The CDR3 region has the DNA TGCGCCAGCAGCCAACAGGGAGGGGTAGCGCAAGAGACCCAGTACTTC. Translated, it gives CASSQQGGVAQETQYF.

This clonotype turned up a few times. V usage is TRBV7-2 and J usage is TRBJ2-5; the D gene is possibly TRBD2 (6 bases). The CDR3 has 17 amino acids. Germline CDR1 reads SGHTA; CDR2 reads FQGNSA. Trimming left V 5 bases short and J 7 bases short, with 26 bases between. CDR3 DNA: TGTGCCAGCAGCCCCCGGGTAGGAGCGGGCCCCGGGGGGACCCAGTACTTC. It yields the protein CASSPRVGAGPGGTQYF.

The chain carries TRBV7-2 and TRBJ2-7; D call uncertain. Germline V gene lookup returns CDR1 SGHTA and CDR2 FQGNSA. The V and J ends lost 3 bases and 1 base respectively, with 13 bases between them. The CDR3 runs 15 residues. The CDR3 nucleotides read TGTGCCAGCAGCTTGTTCCAGTCCAGTTCCTACGAGCAGTACTTC. Translating gives CASSLFQSSSYEQYF.

J is TRBJ1-6 and V is TRBV7-9; the D is unclear. Trimming stripped 4 bases from V and 10 bases from J, with 11 bases between. Germline-derived CDR1 and CDR2 are SEHNR and FQNEAQ (reference sequence). The CDR3 spans 13 residues. CDR3 loop: CASSSQYGSPLHF. In DNA, the CDR3 is TGTGCCAGCAGCTCGCAGTATGGCTCACCCCTCCACTTT. Together with reference TRBV7-9 and TRBJ1-6, the CDR3 gives the full variable domain: DTGVSQNPRHKITKRGQNVTFRCDPISEHNRLYWYRQTLGQGPEFLTYFQNEAQLEKSRLLSDRFSAERPKGSFSTLEIQRTEQGDSAMYLCASSSQYGSPLHFGNGTRLTVT.

The chain recombines TRBV2 with TRBJ2-2; D is undetermined. The V end was cut by 1 base, the J end by 7 bases, with 16 bases between. Germline CDR1 SNHLY, CDR2 FYNNEI. The CDR3 has 16 amino acids. DNA of the CDR3: TGTGCCAGCAGTGAAGGAGCTGGTAGTCTAGGCGGGGAGCTGTTTTTT. It encodes CASSEGAGSLGGELFF.

The chain employs TRBV5-4 and TRBJ1-5; D remains unclear. The V gene's germline CDR1 is SGHNT and CDR2 YYREEE (reference sequence). The CDR3 is 13 residues long. V lost 0 bases and J lost 11, with 12 bases in between. CDR3 DNA sequence: TGTGCCAGCAGCTTGGCGGGTGACCACTCCCAGCATTTT. This encodes CASSLAGDHSQHF.

The V and J genes are TRBV28 and TRBJ2-5; the D gene is possibly TRBD2 (5 bases). Germline V CDR1 and CDR2: MDHEN, SYDVKM. V lost 6 bases and J 2 bases, leaving 16 bases between the germline ends. This CDR3 contains 15 residues. The CDR3 DNA reads as TGTGCCAGCAGCGAAAACCGGGGTGAGCAAGAGACCCAGTACTTC. As protein: CASSENRGEQETQYF.

This clonotype appeared a few times. CDR3 DNA: TGTGCCAGCAGTGCTACCGGACAGGGAATGGAGACCCAGTACTTC. As protein: CASSATGQGMETQYF. The rearrangement joins TRBV2 to TRBJ2-5; 8 positions match TRBD1. The junction had 9 bases not matched to a gene; V was cut back by 4 bases and J by 5 bases. Germline values: CDR1 SNHLY, CDR2 FYNNEI. The CDR3 has 15 amino acids.

V usage is TRBV4-1 and J usage is TRBJ1-5, with D possibly TRBD1 on 6 matching bases. CDR3 length: 13 residues. Germline CDR1 MGHRA, CDR2 YSYEKL. Trimming left V 5 bases short and J 9 bases short, with 14 bases between. CDR3 sequence: CASSLDRIRPQHF. CDR3 DNA sequence: TGCGCCAGCAGCTTAGACAGGATTCGGCCCCAGCATTTT.

The V call is TRBV10-3, the J call TRBJ2-1, with 14 bases identical to TRBD2. V lost 11 bases, J lost 7 bases, and 7 bases stayed unmatched. This CDR3 has 14 residues. Germline lookup yields CDR1 ENHRY and CDR2 SYGVKD. The CDR3 is CAVSGLAGVNEQFF. The CDR3 bases are TGTGCCGTCTCGGGACTAGCGGGGGTGAATGAGCAGTTCTTC.

This clonotype was found a few times. The chain uses TRBV20-1 and TRBJ1-2; 8 bases are a match to TRBD1. The trim removed 0 bases at V and 6 bases at J, leaving 9 bases unmatched. The CDR3 contains 15 residues. Germline V gives CDR1 DFQATT, CDR2 SNEGSKA (reference sequence). CDR3 nucleotide sequence: TGCAGTGCTAGAGATAAGGGCAGGGGGCTCGATGGCTACACCTTC. It codes for CSARDKGRGLDGYTF.

V and J are TRBV18 and TRBJ2-1; 8 nucleotides match TRBD1. This CDR3 is built from 16 residues. CDR1 is KGHSH and CDR2 is LQKENI in the germline V gene. The V and J ends lost 0 bases and 8 bases, in that order; junction bases with no gene match: 9. The CDR3 here is CASSPPGTGVGHEQFF. In DNA form, the CDR3 reads TGTGCCAGCTCACCACCAGGGACAGGCGTGGGCCATGAGCAGTTCTTC.

This clonotype was observed a handful of times. The gene calls are TRBV4-2 and TRBJ2-1; TRBD2 is a possible D gene (6 bases). Trimming took 3 bases from V and 3 from J, leaving 15 bases between them. Germline CDR1 reads LGHNA; CDR2 reads YNFKEQ. The CDR3 loop spans 16 amino acids. The CDR3 here is CASSQETRNLYNEQFF. The CDR3 region has the DNA TGTGCCAGCAGCCAGGAGACTAGAAATCTCTACAATGAGCAGTTCTTC.

This clonotype was observed many times. J is TRBJ2-7 and V is TRBV7-2, with 7 bases lining up with TRBD1. The CDR3 is made up of 13 amino acids. The germline V gene encodes CDR1 SGHTA and CDR2 FQGNSA. Unmatched junction bases numbered 5, after V lost 5 bases and J lost 4 bases. The CDR3 DNA reads as TGTGCCAGCAGCACCGGGACAGAGTACGAGCAGTACTTC. Its translation is CASSTGTEYEQYF.